These 15 T cell receptor beta chains were sequenced from one sample in a study of blood T cell repertoires in COVID-19. TCRdb's copy holds only in-frame clones and misses some; the assay was immunoSEQ multiplex PCR. The sample lists roughly 30,000 clones, roughly 87% occurring once. The specimen was peripheral blood. The receptors were gathered from a human donor with acute or convalescent COVID-19. The donor label of this sample is uncertain.

The chain links TRBV7-8 to TRBJ1-6; no clear D. The CDR3 has 11 residues. CDR1 is SGHVS, CDR2 FQNEAQ, per germline. V was shortened by 5 bases and J by 12 bases, with 8 bases between the two germline ends. CDR3 sequence: CASSQSIPLHF. CDR3 sequence (DNA): TGTGCCAGCAGCCAATCAATACCCCTCCACTTT.

V and J are TRBV25-1 and TRBJ1-3; D may be TRBD1 (5 bases). Germline loops: CDR1 MGHDK, CDR2 SYGVNS. The CDR3 is 16 amino acids. V was cut by 3 bases and J by 7 bases, with 19 bases left in between. The CDR3 is CASSDLGKRQRNTIYF. The CDR3 DNA reads TGTGCCAGCAGTGACCTTGGGAAGAGACAGAGGAACACCATATATTTT.

The chain employs TRBV5-1 and TRBJ2-5; D gene ambiguous. Germline values: CDR1 SGHRS, CDR2 YFSETQ. V lost 3 bases to trimming and J lost 4 bases, with 4 bases between them. The length of the CDR3 is 11 residues. CDR3 protein: CASSYGETQYF. DNA of the CDR3: TGCGCCAGCAGCTACGGAGAGACCCAGTACTTC.

This chain connects TRBV6-5 to TRBJ1-1, with 11 bases fitting TRBD1. The V gene end was trimmed by 8 bases and the J gene end by 0 bases; junction bases not matched to a gene: 8. The germline V gene encodes CDR1 MNHEY and CDR2 SVGAGI. The CDR3 is made up of 16 amino acids. The CDR3 here is CASCWDRGSLNTEAFF. The CDR3 bases are TGTGCCAGCTGTTGGGACAGGGGGTCCCTGAACACTGAAGCTTTCTTT.

This chain links TRBV18 with TRBJ1-2, with D tentatively TRBD1 (5 bases). The CDR3 extends over 14 amino acids. The V gene lost 2 bases and the J gene lost 8 bases, with 15 bases spanning the gap. The germline CDR1 and CDR2 sequences are KGHSH and LQKENI. CDR3: CASSPVTEKGGYTF. DNA of the CDR3: TGTGCCAGCTCACCAGTAACGGAGAAGGGGGGCTACACCTTC. Variable domain in full (rest from reference TRBV18 and TRBJ1-2): NAGVMQNPRHLVRRRGQEARLRCSPMKGHSHVYWYRQLPEEGLKFMVYLQKENIIDESGMPKERFSAEFPKEGPSILRIQQVVRGDSAAYFCASSPVTEKGGYTFGSGTRLTVV.

V and J are TRBV7-2 and TRBJ1-5, with TRBD1 matching over 8 bases. This CDR3 spans 13 amino acids. Trimming cost V 6 bases and J 4 bases; bases outside gene matches: 2. Germline values: CDR1 SGHTA, CDR2 FQGNSA. The CDR3 region has the DNA TGTGCCAGCAGTGGACAGGGTAATCAGCCCCAGCATTTT. It specifies CASSGQGNQPQHF. Full variable domain (missing parts from reference TRBV7-2 and TRBJ1-5): GAGVSQSPSNKVTEKGKDVELRCDPISGHTALYWYRQSLGQGLEFLIYFQGNSAPDKSGLPSDRFSAERTGGSVSTLTIQRTQQEDSAVYLCASSGQGNQPQHFGDGTRLSIL.

To note about this clone: One junction end does not reproduce the germline sequence, and a read error may be involved. The chain is built from TRBV7-3 and TRBJ2-1, with TRBD2 matching over 8 bases. Germline V lookup: CDR1 SGHTA, CDR2 FQGTGA. The CDR3 extends over 13 amino acids. As DNA, the CDR3 is TGTGCCAGCAGCTTAGGAGTTACCAGCGGGAGCGTCTTC. This translates into CASSLGVTSGSVF.

To note about this clone: Mismatch with germline at one junction end may stem from a read error. The same CDR3 also results from other DNA sequences found in this sample. The chain joins TRBV5-6 to TRBJ1-1; 7 nucleotides line up with TRBD1. The CDR3 covers 16 residues. Germline V CDR1 and CDR2: SGHDT, YYEEEE. The CDR3: CARSLSGQGGNTEAFF. The DNA for the CDR3 is TGCGCCCGCAGCTTGTCCGGGCAGGGGGGGAACACTGAAGCTTTCTTT.

J is TRBJ1-5 and V is TRBV19; no firm D call. CDR1 LNHDA and CDR2 SQIVND come from the germline V gene (reference sequence). Trimming shortened V by 6 bases and J by 3 bases, and 6 bases separated the two germline ends. CDR3 length: 12 amino acids. CDR3 nucleotides: TGTGCCAGTAGCAGGCCCAATCAGCCCCAGCATTTT. Protein: CASSRPNQPQHF. The full variable domain, completed using reference TRBV19 and TRBJ1-5, is DGGITQSPKYLFRKEGQNVTLSCEQNLNHDAMYWYRQDPGQGLRLIYYSQIVNDFQKGDIAEGYSVSREKKESFPLTVTSAQKNPTAFYLCASSRPNQPQHFGDGTRLSIL.

The CDR3 region has the DNA TGCGCCAGCAGCAGGGGAGGACTCGGCACAGATACGCAGTATTTT. As protein: CASSRGGLGTDTQYF. The V call is TRBV5-1, the J call TRBJ2-3; a weak D match, TRBD2 (6 bases). This CDR3 is built from 15 residues. The ends were cut back, 4 bases at V and 1 base at J, with 13 bases in the middle. Germline loops: CDR1 SGHRS, CDR2 YFSETQ.

This CDR3 reads CASSRPLAGGDEQYF. The CDR3 coding sequence is TGCGCCAGCAGCCGCCCACTAGCGGGAGGGGACGAGCAGTACTTC. This sequence joins TRBV4-1 and TRBJ2-7, with TRBD2 identical over 13 bases. Germline V gene sequence: CDR1 MGHRA, CDR2 YSYEKL. The CDR3 is made up of 15 amino acids. Trimming cost V 4 bases and J 5 bases; bases outside gene matches: 5.

Comment on this clone: Other DNA variants within this sample encode the same CDR3. The V call is TRBV18, the J call TRBJ1-6; TRBD1 aligns across 7 bases. Germline CDR1 is KGHSH and CDR2 is LQKENI. Germline trimming cut 3 bases from V and 10 bases from J; bases unmatched to any gene: 6. There are 14 residues in the CDR3. The CDR3 nucleotides read TGTGCCAGCTCACCCGACAGGGTCGGATCACCCCTCCACTTT. Translated: CASSPDRVGSPLHF.

The chain uses TRBV30 and TRBJ1-5; no clear D gene. CDR3 size: 14 residues. V shed 0 bases and J shed 0 bases, with 6 bases lying between them. From germline, CDR1 is GTSNPN and CDR2 SVGIG (reference sequence). The chain's CDR3 is CAWSVVGSNQPQHF. CDR3 DNA: TGTGCCTGGAGTGTTGTCGGTAGCAATCAGCCCCAGCATTTT.

The chain uses TRBV6-2 or TRBV6-3 and TRBJ2-1; the match to TRBD2 covers 9 bases. This CDR3 is 16 amino acids long. From germline, CDR1 is MNHEY and CDR2 SVGEGT. V shed 4 bases, J shed 4 bases, and the junction held 8 bases outside the gene matches. CDR3 region: CASSSDSGSGYNEQFF. CDR3 coding DNA: TGTGCCAGCAGTTCCGATAGCGGGAGTGGTTACAATGAGCAGTTCTTC.

This rearrangement joins TRBV10-1 to TRBJ1-5; the D is unclear. Trimming shortened V by 7 bases and J by 5 bases, and 18 bases separated the two germline ends. Germline loops: CDR1 WNHNN, CDR2 SYGVQD (reference sequence). The CDR3 extends over 15 amino acids. CDR3 coding DNA: TGCGCCAGCACAGTCGGGGAGCCCCCCCATCAGCCCCAGCATTTT. Its protein product is CASTVGEPPHQPQHF.